This TCR beta chain was retrieved from a study of CD8+ T cells in alopecia areata. General study points: Against the mouse data, patients shared TCRs less clearly, possibly for HLA reasons.

The CDR3 runs 15 residues. Per germline, CDR1 SGHAT and CDR2 FQNNGV. V lost 5 bases and J lost 10; bases outside the gene matches: 11. RNA extraction was followed by reverse transcription into cDNA, which acted as the sequencing template. Repertoires were generated with immunoSEQ multiplex PCR, while TCRdb's copy carries only in-frame clones and drops some. The data hold 6,000 to 8,500 clones, with less than 75% observed a single time. Sorting of CD4+ cells into CD25+CD127- cells was performed for five patients. Sorted populations comprised CD4+ and CD8+ T cells obtained from PBMCs. As concerns this clone: Its antigen is currently unknown.

The chain has TRBV11-2 and TRBJ1-4; 9 bases map to TRBD1. The material sequenced was CD4+ Tregs sorted from blood. This TCR was sampled from a human donor with alopecia areata. The CDR3 spells CASSNGQGKIGKLFF. CDR3 coding DNA: TGTGCCAGCAGCAACGGACAGGGGAAAATAGGAAAACTGTTTTTT.